This entry describes one T cell receptor (beta chain). Its target is not known. Repertoires were generated with immunoSEQ multiplex PCR, while TCRdb's copy carries only in-frame clones and drops some. The data hold about 160,000 clones, with roughly 89% observed a single time. Trimming left V 1 base short and J 8 bases short, with 14 bases between. The CDR3 contains 14 residues. Germline V gene sequence: CDR1 SGHAT, CDR2 FQNNGV. The source of the sample is a study of cytomegalovirus exposure and HLA in healthy donors. Findings and caveats of the study: The study recorded 150 to 200 TCR beta chains that were cytomegalovirus-associated.

The donors formed part of the 120-subject validation cohort, distinct from the approximately 670-subject first cohort. Sequencing input: PBMCs. J is TRBJ1-2 and V is TRBV11-2; D ambiguous. The clonotype was recovered from a woman between 18 and 29 years old in good health and CMV-seropositive. The CDR3 is CASSLGDGVWGYTF. The CDR3 DNA follows: TGTGCCAGCAGCTTAGGTGACGGGGTTTGGGGCTACACCTTC.